This passage covers 9 T cell receptor beta chains from one sample sequenced in a study of beta chain features in type 1 diabetes. Notes on the study in general: Shorter TCRB CDR3s, moderately but significantly so, were found in Type 1 diabetes patients in all four CD4+ subsets.

cDNA synthesis used the whole RNA isolate, giving expressed TCRB sequences. Only in-frame clones appear in the TCRdb table, and some are missing; sequencing was by immunoSEQ multiplex PCR. The data show hundreds of thousands of clones, around 15% seen once. The antigens for these receptors are not known. The sequencing sample was made of naive CD4+ T cells from blood. The receptors were gathered from a man between 18 and 35 years old with type 1 diabetes.

The sample holds a few counts of this clone. V is TRBV28 and J is TRBJ1-3; 7 bases fit TRBD1. The CDR3 loop spans 15 amino acids. J was trimmed by 0 bases and V by 7 bases; bases with no gene match: 6. Germline CDR1 and CDR2: MDHEN and SYDVKM. In DNA, the CDR3 is TGTGCCAGCACTGACCGGGACAGCTCTGGAAACACCATATATTTT. It translates to CASTDRDSSGNTIYF. The complete variable domain, with remaining parts taken from reference TRBV28 and TRBJ1-3, reads DVKVTQSSRYLVKRTGEKVFLECVQDMDHENMFWYRQDPGLGLRLIYFSYDVKMKEKGDIPEGYSVSREKKERFSLILESASTNQTSMYLCASTDRDSSGNTIYFGEGSWLTVV.

This chain joins TRBV30 and TRBJ1-1; D gene unclear. Germline CDR1 is GTSNPN and CDR2 is SVGIG (reference sequence). This CDR3 region has 11 residues. Trimming stripped 3 bases from V and 6 bases from J, with 8 bases between. CDR3 region: CAWSRWSEAFF. CDR3 in DNA: TGTGCCTGGAGCAGATGGTCTGAAGCTTTCTTT.

The CDR3 sequence: CASSFAPTNGYTF. The CDR3 DNA sequence: TGCGCCAGCAGCTTCGCCCCTACCAATGGCTACACCTTC. This chain uses TRBV5-1 with TRBJ1-2; no definite D call. Germline values: CDR1 SGHRS, CDR2 YFSETQ. Trimming left V 2 bases short and J 6 bases short, with 11 bases between. The CDR3 loop spans 13 amino acids.

This clone was observed a handful of times. The J gene is TRBJ1-1, the V gene TRBV10-3, with a possible D match to TRBD1 (6 bases). This CDR3 comprises 16 residues. V lost 0 bases, J lost 1 base, and 12 bases lay in between. The germline V gene encodes CDR1 ENHRY and CDR2 SYGVKD. The CDR3 here is CAISESKGGGNTEAFF. For the CDR3, the DNA is TGTGCCATCAGTGAGTCGAAAGGGGGTGGGAACACTGAAGCTTTCTTT.

The table lists this clone with a few counts. The gene calls are TRBV6-5 and TRBJ2-7; 7 bases map to TRBD2. This CDR3 is 15 amino acids long. The ends lost 0 bases at V and 1 base at J; junction bases unmatched: 3. Germline V gene lookup returns CDR1 MNHEY and CDR2 SVGAGI. The CDR3 DNA sequence: TGTGCCAGCAGTTACTCCGGGGAGGGGTCCTACGAGCAGTACTTC. This translates into CASSYSGEGSYEQYF.

This clone turned up a few times. The rearrangement uses TRBV9 and TRBJ2-1; 8 bases align to TRBD2. The junction had 9 bases not matched to a gene; V was cut back by 0 bases and J by 10 bases. Germline-derived CDR1 and CDR2 are SGDLS and YYNGEE. This CDR3 spans 15 amino acids. CDR3: CASSVVAGGNTEQFF. In nucleotides, the CDR3 is TGTGCCAGCAGCGTAGTGGCGGGGGGAAATACGGAGCAGTTCTTC.

This clone was seen more than once but under ten times. The chain links TRBV30 to TRBJ2-5, with 8 bases aligning to TRBD2. Looked up from germline, CDR1 is GTSNPN and CDR2 is SVGIG (reference sequence). Losses at the gene ends were 1 base for V and 4 bases for J; bases not matched to a gene: 2. The CDR3 length is 13 residues. The DNA for the CDR3 is TGTGCCTGGAGTGCGGGGGGGCCAGAGACCCAGTACTTC. Translating gives CAWSAGGPETQYF.

This clone occurred a few times. At the DNA level, this CDR3 is encoded by other sequences in the same sample as well. As DNA, the CDR3 is TGTGCCAGCAGTGCCACAGCTAACTATGGCTACACCTTC. Translated, it gives CASSATANYGYTF. The rearrangement uses TRBV2 and TRBJ1-2; D unresolved. This CDR3 spans 13 amino acids. V lost 4 bases and J 0 bases, leaving 6 bases between the germline ends. Germline loops: CDR1 SNHLY, CDR2 FYNNEI.

The chain uses TRBV15 and TRBJ1-5; D unclear. The germline V gene encodes CDR1 LNHNV and CDR2 YYDKDF (reference sequence). This CDR3 region has 13 residues. V was cut by 8 bases and J by 6 bases, with 14 bases left in between. CDR3 sequence: CATGPRLAQPQHF. CDR3 DNA sequence: TGTGCCACCGGGCCCCGCCTGGCTCAGCCCCAGCATTTT. Together with reference TRBV15 and TRBJ1-5, the CDR3 gives the full variable domain: DAMVIQNPRYQVTQFGKPVTLSCSQTLNHNVMYWYQQKSSQAPKLLFHYYDKDFNNEADTPDNFQSRRPNTSFCFLDIRSPGLGDTAMYLCATGPRLAQPQHFGDGTRLSIL.